This T cell receptor (beta chain) was retrieved from a study of regulatory T cells in long-lasting Graves disease. Assembly of TCR beta libraries relied on iRepertoire HTBI primers together with Arm-PCR of CDR3 regions. Each CDR3 protein is one row after TCRdb ran MiXCR on the multiplex PCR reads. The sample holds about 470,000 distinct CDR3 sequences; around 15% are singletons and the top ten take roughly an eighth. Time point given: newly diagnosed GD, antithyroid drugs for less than 3 months. PBMCs provided the RNA from which the TCR library was made. This clonotype was observed a few times. The CDR3 sequence is 15 residues long. Trimming pared 7 bases from V and 8 bases from J, leaving 20 bases between. CDR1 is SGHAT and CDR2 is FQNNGV in the germline V gene. The data were also submitted as part of a second study, on T cells in Graves' hyperthyroidism and ophthalmopathy.

Source: peripheral blood mononuclear cells (PBMCs), taken at new diagnosis, from a patient treated with antithyroid drugs. The gene calls are TRBV11-2 and TRBJ2-2; D unclear. This clonotype was obtained from a man in his forties with Graves disease. The CDR3: CASNSHPLLGGELFF. CDR3 DNA: TGTGCCAGCAACTCTCACCCCCTCCTAGGGGGGGAGCTGTTTTTT.